The 15 T cell receptor beta chains listed next were all sequenced from one sample in a study of blood T cell repertoires in COVID-19. Profiled with immunoSEQ multiplex PCR; TCRdb holds only in-frame clones, not every one. The profile shows about 400,000 clones, around nine tenths of them singletons. The sample was PBMCs or T cells enriched from blood (not recorded which). Receptor source: a woman in her fifties or sixties who had recovered from COVID-19.

The chain employs TRBV14 and TRBJ2-7; 7 nucleotides match TRBD1. CDR3 length: 13 amino acids. Germline V lookup: CDR1 SGHDN, CDR2 FVKESK. V trimming: 3 bases; J trimming: 3 bases; junction bases outside the gene matches: 2. The DNA for the CDR3 is TGTGCCAGCAGCCAGGGACAGTACTACGAGCAGTACTTC. As protein: CASSQGQYYEQYF.

The rearrangement uses TRBV7-3 and TRBJ2-2; 9 bases match TRBD2. Germline lookup yields CDR1 SGHTA and CDR2 FQGTGA. The CDR3 has 19 residues. V shed 5 bases, J shed 2 bases, and the junction held 15 bases outside the gene matches. The CDR3 protein is CASSASYPQRGANTGELFF. CDR3 bases: TGTGCCAGCAGCGCGTCCTACCCACAGCGGGGGGCAAACACCGGGGAGCTGTTTTTT.

This chain joins TRBV7-9 and TRBJ1-5, with 8 bases that match TRBD1. This CDR3 spans 17 amino acids. Trimming at V came to 4 bases and at J to 4 bases, leaving 12 bases not matched to a gene. CDR1 SEHNR and CDR2 FQNEAQ come from the germline V gene (reference sequence). This chain's CDR3 is CASSSDETGAANQPQHF. CDR3 nucleotide sequence: TGTGCCAGCAGCTCCGACGAGACAGGGGCCGCGAATCAGCCCCAGCATTTT.

The chain combines TRBV28 with TRBJ1-4; 8 bases line up with TRBD1. V dropped 6 bases and J dropped 8; count of bases not matched to a gene: 8. Germline V gives CDR1 MDHEN, CDR2 SYDVKM. The CDR3 runs to 14 residues. CDR3 coding DNA: TGTGCCAGCAGCCTCAGGGGGCTAGTCGAAAAACTGTTTTTT. It is translated as CASSLRGLVEKLFF.

The chain couples TRBV7-9 to TRBJ1-2, with D uncertain. Germline lookup yields CDR1 SEHNR and CDR2 FQNEAQ (reference sequence). This CDR3 contains 14 residues. V dropped 5 bases and J dropped 7 bases, with 17 bases sitting between them. CDR3 loop: CASSPRRGYSGYTF. DNA of the CDR3: TGTGCCAGCAGCCCGCGACGCGGTTATAGTGGCTACACCTTC.

V and J are TRBV2 and TRBJ1-1, with 12 bases fitting TRBD1. Losses at the gene ends were 6 bases for V and 2 bases for J; bases not matched to a gene: 4. This CDR3 has 15 amino acids. The germline gives CDR1 SNHLY, CDR2 FYNNEI. CDR3 in amino acids: CASRWDRGQNTEAFF. In nucleotides, the CDR3 is TGTGCCAGCAGGTGGGACAGGGGGCAAAACACTGAAGCTTTCTTT.

This chain connects TRBV5-1 to TRBJ1-2; tentatively, D is TRBD1 (5 bases). Germline V gene sequence: CDR1 SGHRS, CDR2 YFSETQ. This CDR3 spans 14 amino acids. With 1 base removed from V and 2 bases from J, the gap between germline ends came to 9 bases. Here the CDR3 reads CASSLQGQNYGYTF. The CDR3 DNA reads as TGCGCCAGCAGCTTGCAGGGCCAGAACTATGGCTACACCTTC.

This chain links TRBV5-1 with TRBJ2-7, with D perhaps matching TRBD2 (5 bases). V lost 4 bases, J lost 3 bases, and 17 bases lay in between. The CDR3 loop spans 15 amino acids. The germline V gene has CDR1 SGHRS and CDR2 YFSETQ. CDR3 in DNA: TGCGCCAGCAGCCCGGCGGGCAGCTTAGACTACGAGCAGTACTTC. It is translated as CASSPAGSLDYEQYF.

This clone showed up just once. The chain is built from TRBV7-9 and TRBJ2-2, with D perhaps matching TRBD2 (6 bases). Trimming took 4 bases from V and 0 from J, leaving 12 bases between them. The CDR3 is made up of 16 amino acids. Germline CDR1 SEHNR, CDR2 FQNEAQ (reference sequence). The chain's CDR3 is CASSSVREANTGELFF. The CDR3 DNA reads as TGTGCCAGCAGCTCCGTCAGGGAGGCGAACACCGGGGAGCTGTTTTTT.

V and J are TRBV10-3 and TRBJ1-4; 8 positions agree with TRBD1. CDR1 and CDR2 from the germline V gene are ENHRY and SYGVKD. Trimming at V came to 4 bases and at J to 3 bases, leaving 4 bases not matched to a gene. The CDR3 runs to 15 residues. For the CDR3, the DNA is TGTGCCATCAGTGGGACAGGGCAGGCTAATGAAAAACTGTTTTTT. Translated: CAISGTGQANEKLFF.

The chain uses TRBV5-1 and TRBJ2-4, with TRBD1 matching 9 bases. The V segment lost 1 base and the J segment 4 bases; nucleotides outside the gene matches: 9. CDR1 and CDR2 from the germline V gene are SGHRS and YFSETQ. CDR3 length: 17 amino acids. CDR3 residues: CASSLTGTGREKNIQYF. The DNA of the CDR3 is TGCGCCAGCAGCTTGACCGGGACAGGGAGGGAAAAAAACATTCAGTACTTC. The complete variable domain, with remaining parts taken from reference TRBV5-1 and TRBJ2-4, reads KAGVTQTPRYLIKTRGQQVTLSCSPISGHRSVSWYQQTPGQGLQFLFEYFSETQRNKGNFPGRFSGRQFSNSRSEMNVSTLELGDSALYLCASSLTGTGREKNIQYFGAGTRLSVL.

The rearrangement joins TRBV7-9 to TRBJ1-2; D is perhaps TRBD1 (5 bases). The germline CDR1 and CDR2 sequences are SEHNR and FQNEAQ (reference sequence). The CDR3 sequence is 14 residues long. Trimming left V 3 bases short and J 6 bases short, with 14 bases between. The CDR3 DNA reads TGTGCCAGCAGCTTGTGGGGCGTGGACGATGGCTACACCTTC. This gives the protein CASSLWGVDDGYTF.

The chain is built from TRBV2 and TRBJ2-3; TRBD2 aligns across 15 bases. The CDR3 length is 16 residues. Trimming took 6 bases from V and 3 from J; bases not matched to a gene: 4. The germline CDR1 and CDR2 sequences are SNHLY and FYNNEI. The CDR3 protein is CASRIGTSGGTDTQYF. CDR3 nucleotide sequence: TGTGCCAGCAGGATCGGGACTAGCGGGGGGACAGATACGCAGTATTTT. Complete variable domain (other parts from reference TRBV2 and TRBJ2-3): EPEVTQTPSHQVTQMGQEVILRCVPISNHLYFYWYRQILGQKVEFLVSFYNNEISEKSEIFDDQFSVERPDGSNFTLKIRSTKLEDSAMYFCASRIGTSGGTDTQYFGPGTRLTVL.

The J gene is TRBJ1-5, the V gene TRBV6-1; D unclear. Germline-derived CDR1 and CDR2 are MNHNS and SASEGT. CDR3 length equals 13 residues. V lost 2 bases to trimming and J lost 4 bases, with 6 bases between them. The CDR3 region is CASSEQRNQPQHF. The CDR3 coding sequence is TGTGCCAGCAGTGAACAGCGTAATCAGCCCCAGCATTTT.

This clone appeared a single time. The chain couples TRBV19 to TRBJ1-2, with 8 bases that match TRBD1. The ends lost 7 bases at V and 5 bases at J; junction bases unmatched: 9. This CDR3 has 14 amino acids. The germline gives CDR1 LNHDA, CDR2 SQIVND (reference sequence). CDR3 sequence reads: CASTIRDRGYGYTF. CDR3 nucleotides: TGTGCCAGTACGATCCGTGACAGGGGATATGGCTACACCTTC.